These 32 T cell receptor beta chains were sequenced from one sample in a study of T-cell memory formation after mild COVID-19. TCRdb reanalysed the 5' RACE reads using MiXCR and keeps one entry per CDR3 protein. The table shows about 140,000 distinct CDR3 sequences, with approximately 15% occurring only once. Specimen: PBMCs or a T cell subset sorted from them (not recorded which). The receptors were sampled from an adult woman who had mild COVID-19 (a few samples of this study predate the infection). Cell type and time point are not known.

This clonotype was seen ten or more times. The chain couples TRBV29-1 to TRBJ2-3; TRBD2 agrees at 14 bases. The ends lost 6 bases at V and 1 base at J; junction bases unmatched: 6. Germline V gives CDR1 SQVTM, CDR2 ANQGSEA. The CDR3 is 16 amino acids. As DNA, the CDR3 is TGCAGCGTCCGACTAGCGGGGGGGCTCCGCACAGATACGCAGTATTTT. The encoded protein is CSVRLAGGLRTDTQYF.

This clonotype was seen more than once but under ten times. This chain links TRBV20-1 with TRBJ2-5; D not certain. This CDR3 is built from 12 residues. V shed 4 bases and J shed 4 bases, with 10 bases lying between them. The germline gives CDR1 DFQATT, CDR2 SNEGSKA (reference sequence). This chain's CDR3 is CSATGPGETQYF. CDR3 bases: TGCAGTGCTACCGGACCCGGAGAGACCCAGTACTTC.

V is TRBV7-9 and J is TRBJ2-2, with D perhaps being TRBD1 or TRBD2 (5 bases each). There are 18 residues in the CDR3. Germline CDR1 and CDR2: SEHNR and FQNEAQ (reference sequence). Trimming took 3 bases from V and 3 from J, leaving 20 bases between them. The CDR3 DNA reads TGTGCCAGCAGCTTCGGGGCGCGCAATCCCAGGGACACCGGGGAGCTGTTTTTT. This translates into CASSFGARNPRDTGELFF.

The chain carries TRBV29-1 and TRBJ1-1, with D possibly being TRBD1 (5 bases). Trimming took off 8 bases at V and 1 base at J, with 8 bases between the two ends. Germline V gene sequence: CDR1 SQVTM, CDR2 ANQGSEA. The CDR3 is 11 amino acids. The CDR3, as DNA: TGCAGCCATACAGGGAACACTGAAGCTTTCTTT. Amino acid sequence: CSHTGNTEAFF.

The chain combines TRBV7-9 with TRBJ2-6, with 10 bases that match TRBD1. The CDR3 has 18 residues. In germline, CDR1 is SEHNR, CDR2 FQNEAQ (reference sequence). Germline trimming cut 5 bases from V and 2 bases from J; bases unmatched to any gene: 9. The CDR3 DNA reads TGTGCCAGCAGCCCGCTATGGACAGGGGGGCCTGGGGCCAACGTCCTGACTTTC. It specifies CASSPLWTGGPGANVLTF.

This clonotype was seen more than once but under ten times. This chain uses TRBV20-1 with TRBJ2-6; D is undetermined. The V and J ends lost 2 bases and 0 bases respectively, with 8 bases between them. The germline V gene has CDR1 DFQATT and CDR2 SNEGSKA (reference sequence). The CDR3 length is 15 residues. The CDR3 is CSARSGDSGANVLTF. CDR3 nucleotide sequence: TGCAGTGCTAGATCAGGAGACTCTGGGGCCAACGTCCTGACTTTC.

This rearrangement joins TRBV7-2 to TRBJ1-1; D may be TRBD1 (6 bases). The length of the CDR3 is 14 residues. The V end lost 4 bases, the J end lost 5 bases, and 14 bases lay between the germline ends. Germline V lookup: CDR1 SGHTA, CDR2 FQGNSA. The CDR3 here is CASSSPTGMTEAFF. The CDR3 nucleotides are TGTGCCAGCAGCTCCCCGACAGGAATGACTGAAGCTTTCTTT.

This clonotype was picked up a small number of times. The chain combines TRBV24-1 with TRBJ2-5, with TRBD1 identical over 9 bases. CDR3 length equals 14 residues. Germline V gene data show CDR1 as KGHDR and CDR2 as SFDVKD. With 9 bases clipped from V and 4 bases from J, the junction kept 8 bases outside the gene matches. The DNA of the CDR3 is TGTGCCACCTCTCCGGGACAGGGCTTAGAGACCCAGTACTTC. This translates into CATSPGQGLETQYF.

The chain joins TRBV3-1 to TRBJ2-3, with 8 bases lining up with TRBD1. CDR1 is LGHDT, CDR2 YNNKEL, per germline (reference sequence). The CDR3 sequence is 15 residues long. Unmatched junction bases numbered 11, after V lost 4 bases and J lost 8 bases. The CDR3 sequence: CASSRGQGSIVTQYF. CDR3 in DNA: TGTGCCAGCAGCCGAGGACAGGGTTCTATCGTTACGCAGTATTTT.

This clonotype was seen only once. The rearrangement uses TRBV5-4 and TRBJ2-3; no firm D call. The CDR3 contains 16 residues. Germline CDR1 reads SGHNT; CDR2 reads YYREEE (reference sequence). Trimming cost V 0 bases and J 0 bases, with 11 bases left between them. CDR3 DNA: TGTGCCAGCAGCTTGGAGGTCGTGCCTAGCACAGATACGCAGTATTTT. This gives the protein CASSLEVVPSTDTQYF.

This clonotype has a count of ten or more. The V call is TRBV7-9, the J call TRBJ2-1; the D gene could be TRBD1 or TRBD2 (5 bases each). V was pared by 5 bases and J by 4 bases, with 12 bases between. Per germline, CDR1 SEHNR and CDR2 FQNEAQ (reference sequence). The CDR3 covers 14 residues. CDR3 in DNA: TGTGCCAGCAGCATCGGGACGGCATACAATGAGCAGTTCTTC. This sequence encodes CASSIGTAYNEQFF.

This clonotype was counted a few times. This chain joins TRBV5-1 and TRBJ2-7, with 7 nucleotides matching TRBD1. The CDR3 length is 14 residues. Germline lookup yields CDR1 SGHRS and CDR2 YFSETQ. V was pared by 5 bases and J by 3 bases, with 8 bases of the junction left unmatched. CDR3 residues: CASRTGTVVYEQYF. The CDR3 region has the DNA TGCGCCAGCAGGACCGGGACAGTCGTCTACGAGCAGTACTTC.

The V gene is TRBV12-3 or TRBV12-4, the J gene TRBJ2-1; D gene unclear. CDR3 length equals 13 residues. Between the trimmed V and J ends, which lost 3 bases and 7 bases, there was a span of 10 bases. The CDR3 sequence is CASSLLRFNEQFF. The CDR3, as DNA: TGTGCCAGCAGTTTGCTCAGGTTTAATGAGCAGTTCTTC.

The V call is TRBV11-2, the J call TRBJ2-1; D assignment may be TRBD1 or TRBD2 (5 bases each). V was shortened by 5 bases and J by 5 bases, with 16 bases between the two germline ends. The length of the CDR3 is 15 residues. Germline V lookup: CDR1 SGHAT, CDR2 FQNNGV. CDR3 residues: CASSAAGTKHNEQFF. As DNA, the CDR3 is TGTGCCAGCAGCGCGGCCGGGACCAAACACAATGAGCAGTTCTTC.

This clonotype has just a few counts. The CDR3 is CASSPVRGGHYGYTF. As DNA, the CDR3 is TGTGCCAGCTCACCAGTTCGGGGAGGGCACTATGGCTACACCTTC. The chain links TRBV18 to TRBJ1-2; D call uncertain. Germline CDR1 reads KGHSH; CDR2 reads LQKENI. Deletions cut 2 bases from V and 3 bases from J, with 13 bases between. The CDR3 sequence is 15 residues long.

This chain uses TRBV7-2 with TRBJ2-3, with 13 positions matching TRBD2. The ends lost 2 bases at V and 5 bases at J; junction bases unmatched: 7. Germline V gives CDR1 SGHTA, CDR2 FQGNSA. The CDR3 totals 17 residues. The CDR3 reads CASSLPFRLAGGDTQYF. The DNA for the CDR3 is TGTGCCAGCAGCTTACCCTTCCGACTAGCGGGAGGAGATACGCAGTATTTT.

This clonotype was counted a few times. The genes are TRBV3-1 and TRBJ1-2; D call uncertain. Germline V gene data show CDR1 as LGHDT and CDR2 as YNNKEL (reference sequence). Trimming left V 1 base short and J 5 bases short, with 11 bases between. This CDR3 contains 14 residues. The CDR3 coding sequence is TGTGCCAGCAGCCAAGTTGGGCAGAGATATGGCTACACCTTC. Its translation is CASSQVGQRYGYTF.

This clonotype was detected a few times. The CDR3 is CASSLGPPTGTLYNEQFF. In DNA, the CDR3 is TGTGCCAGCAGTTTAGGCCCACCAACAGGGACCCTCTACAATGAGCAGTTCTTC. V is TRBV27 and J is TRBJ2-1, with D tentatively TRBD1 (6 bases). V was cut by 2 bases and J by 3 bases, with 20 bases left in between. Germline-derived CDR1 and CDR2 are MNHEY and SMNVEV (reference sequence). The CDR3 sequence is 18 residues long.

The chain has TRBV2 and TRBJ2-1; the D gene is possibly TRBD2 (5 bases). CDR3 length: 14 amino acids. V lost 3 bases and J 4 bases, leaving 10 bases between the germline ends. Germline V gives CDR1 SNHLY, CDR2 FYNNEI. The CDR3: CASSDSGNYNEQFF. In DNA form, the CDR3 reads TGTGCCAGCAGTGATTCGGGGAATTACAATGAGCAGTTCTTC.

There are a few counts of this clonotype. The chain joins TRBV5-1 to TRBJ1-1, with D unresolved. The CDR3 extends over 14 amino acids. V lost 0 bases and J 0 bases, leaving 6 bases between the germline ends. The V gene's germline CDR1 is SGHRS and CDR2 YFSETQ. CDR3 sequence: CASSLDRMNTEAFF. In DNA, the CDR3 is TGCGCCAGCAGCTTGGACCGCATGAACACTGAAGCTTTCTTT.

This clonotype occurred a few times. The gene calls are TRBV7-2 and TRBJ2-1, with 10 bases fitting TRBD1. CDR3 length equals 17 residues. Per the germline V gene, CDR1 is SGHTA and CDR2 is FQGNSA. J lost 7 bases, V lost 5 bases, and 14 bases had no gene match. CDR3 residues: CASSLGLRTGGRNEQFF. The CDR3 region has the DNA TGTGCCAGCAGCCTGGGTCTGAGGACAGGGGGGAGGAATGAGCAGTTCTTC.

The CDR3 region is CASSQDNQGRETQYF. In DNA form, the CDR3 reads TGCGCCAGCAGCCAAGATAACCAAGGGCGGGAGACCCAGTACTTC. The chain employs TRBV4-3 and TRBJ2-5; unclear D gene. The CDR3 length is 15 residues. The germline V and J ends were trimmed by 0 bases and 5 bases, with 13 bases remaining between them. Germline loops: CDR1 LGHNA, CDR2 YSLEER.

The chain employs TRBV5-1 and TRBJ2-1, with D unresolved. The CDR3 has 15 amino acids. Trimming cost V 4 bases and J 0 bases, with 11 bases left between them. The germline V gene has CDR1 SGHRS and CDR2 YFSETQ. CDR3 region: CASSLSVASYNEQFF. CDR3 DNA sequence: TGCGCCAGCAGCCTATCGGTAGCCTCCTACAATGAGCAGTTCTTC.

The CDR3 region has the DNA TGTGCCAGCAGCCCGCAGAACCTAGGACCCGTCGAAGCTTTCTTT. Translated, it gives CASSPQNLGPVEAFF. The gene calls are TRBV7-9 and TRBJ1-1, with D hard to call. The V gene lost 5 bases and the J gene lost 8 bases, with 21 bases spanning the gap. The CDR3 length is 15 residues. Germline CDR1 SEHNR, CDR2 FQNEAQ (reference sequence).

The chain joins TRBV7-9 to TRBJ2-5, with D tentatively TRBD1 (6 bases). V lost 1 base, J lost 0 bases, and 12 bases lay in between. The length of the CDR3 is 16 residues. The germline V gene encodes CDR1 SEHNR and CDR2 FQNEAQ (reference sequence). CDR3 in amino acids: CASSLGGQGNQETQYF. CDR3 coding DNA: TGTGCCAGCAGCTTAGGGGGTCAGGGGAACCAAGAGACCCAGTACTTC.

The chain recombines TRBV7-9 with TRBJ2-1, with a tentative D call TRBD1 (6 bases). This CDR3 contains 16 residues. Trimming cost V 0 bases and J 4 bases, with 13 bases left between them. Germline V lookup: CDR1 SEHNR, CDR2 FQNEAQ (reference sequence). The DNA for the CDR3 is TGTGCCAGCAGCTTAGCGCGTGGGGGCCTGTACAATGAGCAGTTCTTC. This codes for CASSLARGGLYNEQFF.

The V gene is TRBV3-1, the J gene TRBJ1-1; D unresolved. Germline assignment: CDR1 LGHDT and CDR2 YNNKEL (reference sequence). The germline V and J ends were trimmed by 0 bases and 0 bases, with 8 bases remaining between them. The CDR3 runs to 15 residues. The CDR3 sequence: CASSQEAGLNTEAFF. DNA of the CDR3: TGTGCCAGCAGCCAAGAGGCGGGTTTGAACACTGAAGCTTTCTTT.

V is TRBV7-9 and J is TRBJ1-1; D gene ambiguous. The V and J ends lost 4 bases and 5 bases respectively, with 17 bases between them. Germline V gives CDR1 SEHNR, CDR2 FQNEAQ (reference sequence). The CDR3 spans 15 residues. This chain's CDR3 is CASSSRGGIGTEAFF. The DNA for the CDR3 is TGTGCCAGCAGCTCCAGAGGCGGAATTGGGACTGAAGCTTTCTTT. Variable domain in full (rest from reference TRBV7-9 and TRBJ1-1): DTGVSQNPRHKITKRGQNVTFRCDPISEHNRLYWYRQTLGQGPEFLTYFQNEAQLEKSRLLSDRFSAERPKGSFSTLEIQRTEQGDSAMYLCASSSRGGIGTEAFFGQGTRLTVV.

The chain joins TRBV12-3 or TRBV12-4 to TRBJ2-2; D possibly uses TRBD1 or TRBD2 (6 bases each). The V and J ends lost 6 bases and 7 bases respectively, with 18 bases between them. The CDR3 consists of 15 residues. The DNA of the CDR3 is TGTGCCAGCAGCTCCTCGGGGGCTCGGGGCGGGGAGCTGTTTTTT. Translation: CASSSSGARGGELFF.

The table lists this clonotype with a few counts. This rearrangement joins TRBV6-2 or TRBV6-3 to TRBJ2-7; the match to TRBD1 covers 8 bases. The CDR3 contains 11 residues. CDR1 is MNHEY and CDR2 is SVGEGT in the germline V gene. V trimming: 6 bases; J trimming: 9 bases; junction bases outside the gene matches: 4. The CDR3 spells CASRGTGGQYF. The CDR3 region has the DNA TGTGCCAGCAGAGGGACAGGCGGGCAGTACTTC.

This clonotype appeared a few times. This chain links TRBV11-3 with TRBJ2-1; D gene ambiguous. Germline CDR1 and CDR2: SGHNT and YENEEA. Trimming removed 5 bases from V and 6 bases from J, with 8 bases in between. The CDR3 covers 12 residues. CDR3 sequence reads: CASSPLGNEQFF. CDR3 in DNA: TGTGCCAGCAGCCCCCTCGGCAATGAGCAGTTCTTC.

Many counts were recorded for this clonotype. The chain combines TRBV4-3 with TRBJ2-5; D unresolved. Germline V lookup: CDR1 LGHNA, CDR2 YSLEER. This CDR3 region has 16 residues. Trimming took off 2 bases at V and 0 bases at J, with 13 bases between the two ends. The CDR3 coding sequence is TGCGCCAGCAGCCAAACCTACCGAGGACACCAAGAGACCCAGTACTTC. Translated: CASSQTYRGHQETQYF.